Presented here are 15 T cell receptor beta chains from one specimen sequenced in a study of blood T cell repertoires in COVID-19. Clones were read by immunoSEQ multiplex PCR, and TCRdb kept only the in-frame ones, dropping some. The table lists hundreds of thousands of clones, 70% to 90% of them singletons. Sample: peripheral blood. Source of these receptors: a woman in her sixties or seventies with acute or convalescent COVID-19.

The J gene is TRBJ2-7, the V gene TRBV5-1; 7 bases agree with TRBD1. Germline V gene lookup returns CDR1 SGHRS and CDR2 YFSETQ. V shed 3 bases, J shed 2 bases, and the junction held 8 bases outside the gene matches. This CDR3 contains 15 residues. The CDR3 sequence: CASSWQTGKAYEQYF. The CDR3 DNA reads TGCGCCAGCAGCTGGCAGACAGGGAAAGCCTACGAGCAGTACTTC.

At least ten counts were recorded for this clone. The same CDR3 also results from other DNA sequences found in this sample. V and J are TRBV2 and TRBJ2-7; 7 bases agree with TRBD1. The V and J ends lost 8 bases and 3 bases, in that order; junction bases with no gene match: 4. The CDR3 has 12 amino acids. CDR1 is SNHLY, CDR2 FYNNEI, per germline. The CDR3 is CASRGGFYEQYF. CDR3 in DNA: TGTGCCAGCCGAGGGGGCTTCTACGAGCAGTACTTC.

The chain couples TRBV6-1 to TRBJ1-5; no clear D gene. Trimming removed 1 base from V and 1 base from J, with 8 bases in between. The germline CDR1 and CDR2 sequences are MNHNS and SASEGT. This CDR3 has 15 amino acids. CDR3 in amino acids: CASSEGGRSNQPQHF. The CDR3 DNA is TGTGCCAGCAGTGAAGGCGGGAGGAGCAATCAGCCCCAGCATTTT.

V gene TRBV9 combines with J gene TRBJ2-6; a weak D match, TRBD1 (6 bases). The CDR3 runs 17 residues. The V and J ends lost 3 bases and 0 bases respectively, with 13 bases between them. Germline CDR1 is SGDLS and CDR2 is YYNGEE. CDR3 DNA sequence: TGTGCCAGCAGCGCGGACAGTGGAAACTCTGGGGCCAACGTCCTGACTTTC. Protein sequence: CASSADSGNSGANVLTF.

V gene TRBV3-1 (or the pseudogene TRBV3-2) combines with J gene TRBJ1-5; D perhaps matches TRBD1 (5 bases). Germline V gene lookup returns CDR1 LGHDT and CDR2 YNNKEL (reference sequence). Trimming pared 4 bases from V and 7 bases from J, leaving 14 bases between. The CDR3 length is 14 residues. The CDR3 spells CASSRDFAVQPQHF. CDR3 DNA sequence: TGTGCCAGCAGCCGGGACTTCGCCGTCCAGCCCCAGCATTTT.

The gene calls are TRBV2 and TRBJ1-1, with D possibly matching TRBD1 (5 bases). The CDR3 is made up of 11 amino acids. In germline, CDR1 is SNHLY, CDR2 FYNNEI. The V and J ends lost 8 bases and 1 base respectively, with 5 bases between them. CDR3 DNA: TGTGCCAGCGGACAGAACACTGAAGCTTTCTTT. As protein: CASGQNTEAFF.

The CDR3 protein is CASSEAYLYNEQFF. The CDR3 coding sequence is TGTGCCAGCAGCGAAGCATACCTCTACAATGAGCAGTTCTTC. The chain uses TRBV9 and TRBJ2-1; D is undetermined. Trimming shortened V by 3 bases and J by 3 bases, and 10 bases separated the two germline ends. CDR3 length: 14 amino acids. From germline, CDR1 is SGDLS and CDR2 YYNGEE.

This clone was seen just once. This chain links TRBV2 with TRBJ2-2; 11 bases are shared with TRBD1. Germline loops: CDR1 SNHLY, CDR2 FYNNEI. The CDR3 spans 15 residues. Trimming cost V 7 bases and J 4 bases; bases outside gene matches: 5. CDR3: CASNWGTGGTGELFF. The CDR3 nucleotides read TGTGCCAGCAACTGGGGGACAGGGGGCACCGGGGAGCTGTTTTTT.

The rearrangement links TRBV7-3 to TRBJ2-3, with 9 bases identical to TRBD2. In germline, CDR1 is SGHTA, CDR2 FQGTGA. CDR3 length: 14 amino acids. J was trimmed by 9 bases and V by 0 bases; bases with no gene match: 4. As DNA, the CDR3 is TGTGCCAGCAGCTTAACTAGCGGGAGAGACACGCAGTATTTT. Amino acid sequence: CASSLTSGRDTQYF.

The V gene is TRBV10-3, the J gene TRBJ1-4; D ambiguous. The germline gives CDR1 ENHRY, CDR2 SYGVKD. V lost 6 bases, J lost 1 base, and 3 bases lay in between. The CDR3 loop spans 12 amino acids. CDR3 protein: CAISRTNEKLFF. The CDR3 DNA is TGTGCCATCAGCAGAACTAATGAAAAACTGTTTTTT.

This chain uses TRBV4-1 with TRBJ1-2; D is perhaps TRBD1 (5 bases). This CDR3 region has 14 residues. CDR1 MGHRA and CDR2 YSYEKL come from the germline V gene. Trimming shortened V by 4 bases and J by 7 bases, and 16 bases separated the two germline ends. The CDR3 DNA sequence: TGCGCCAGCAGCCTAAATACAGGAAGTTCTGGCTACACCTTC. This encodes CASSLNTGSSGYTF.

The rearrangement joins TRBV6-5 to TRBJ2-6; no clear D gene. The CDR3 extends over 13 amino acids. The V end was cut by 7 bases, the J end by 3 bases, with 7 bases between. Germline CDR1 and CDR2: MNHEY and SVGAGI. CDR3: CASKEYGANVLTF. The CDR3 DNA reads TGTGCCAGCAAGGAGTATGGGGCCAACGTCCTGACTTTC.

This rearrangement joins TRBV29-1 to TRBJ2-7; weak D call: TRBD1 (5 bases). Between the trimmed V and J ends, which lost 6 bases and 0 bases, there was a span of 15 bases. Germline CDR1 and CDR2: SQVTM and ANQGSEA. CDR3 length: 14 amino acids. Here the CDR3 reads CSVLTTESSYEQYF. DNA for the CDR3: TGCAGCGTCCTCACGACAGAGAGCTCCTACGAGCAGTACTTC.

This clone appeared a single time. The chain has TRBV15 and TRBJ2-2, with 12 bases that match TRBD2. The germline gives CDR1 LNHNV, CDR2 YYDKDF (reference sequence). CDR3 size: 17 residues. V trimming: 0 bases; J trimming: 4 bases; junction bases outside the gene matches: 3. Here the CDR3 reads CATSRDLTSGSTGELFF. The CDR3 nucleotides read TGTGCCACCAGCAGAGATTTGACTAGCGGGAGCACCGGGGAGCTGTTTTTT.

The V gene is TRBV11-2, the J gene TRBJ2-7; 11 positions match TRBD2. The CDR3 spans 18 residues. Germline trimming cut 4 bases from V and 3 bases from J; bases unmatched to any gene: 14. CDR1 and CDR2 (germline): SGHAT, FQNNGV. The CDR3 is CASSSLQLGTSGVYEQYF. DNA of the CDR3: TGTGCCAGCAGCTCACTTCAACTGGGGACTAGCGGTGTCTACGAGCAGTACTTC.